This T cell receptor beta chain was retrieved from a study of CD8 T cells in ankylosing spondylitis. Study results and limitations: Characteristic, it appeared, of ankylosing spondylitis blood was a TCR beta motif of several highly homologous variants. As reported, disease-linked clones showed significant enrichment in matched ankylosing spondylitis synovial fluid. Relatively scarce in peripheral blood, disease-linked clones were CD8+.

The CDR3 is made up of 15 amino acids. Germline V gene lookup returns CDR1 MNHEY and CDR2 SMNVEV (reference sequence). A word on this clonotype: Its cognate antigen is unknown. Sequence at one end of the junction differs from germline and may be a read error.

TCRdb ran MiXCR on the 5' RACE reads and lists one entry per CDR3 protein. The table lists a few hundred thousand distinct CDR3 sequences, roughly 10% of them singletons, with less than 8% in the top ten. Specimen: blood, either unsorted or a sorted T cell fraction (not recorded which). This rearrangement joins TRBV27 to TRBJ1-1; D perhaps matches TRBD1 (5 bases). The clonotype originates from a male donor with ankylosing spondylitis or in good health (not recorded which). CDR3 sequence: CANSLSSGGWTEAFF. CDR3 bases: TGTGCCAACAGTTTATCGAGCGGGGGGTGGACTGAAGCTTTCTTT.